This T cell receptor beta chain stems from a study of cytomegalovirus exposure and HLA in healthy donors. Findings and limits, study-wide: Earlier analysis yielded a pattern in which most TCR beta V segments were productive about 90% or about 30% of the time. When a later analysis compared HLA-associated TCR beta chains with equally common others, the HLA-associated chains turned out to be more clonally expanded and to have lower generation probabilities. Usually a TCR sequence was rare, but some public TCRs were found in many donors.

PCR used 60 Vbeta primers and 13 Jbeta primers. The method was immunoSEQ multiplex PCR; TCRdb's version includes in-frame clones alone and lacks a portion of them. The sample yields about 170,000 clones, approximately 71% seen once. Worth noting for this clone: Its antigen is not known.

Trimming shortened V by 6 bases and J by 0 bases, and 11 bases separated the two germline ends. The germline gives CDR1 SNHLY, CDR2 FYNNEI. The CDR3 has 15 residues. The material sequenced was PBMCs. This chain uses TRBV2 with TRBJ1-4, with unresolved D. The source is a woman aged 18-29 years in good health and CMV-seropositive. CDR3 sequence: CASRATDATNEKLFF. The CDR3 DNA is TGTGCCAGCAGGGCTACAGACGCAACTAATGAAAAACTGTTTTTT.